This is a list of T cell receptor beta chains from one sample in a study of molecular identifiers for immune sequencing clone quantification. TCRdb ran MiXCR on the PCR reads and lists one entry per CDR3 protein. The table shows some 65,000 distinct CDR3 sequences, with 18% occurring only once. The sequenced material came from naive CD8+ T cells from blood, with Jurkat cell RNA spiked in. The receptors originated from a human donor in good health. Some libraries in this study had Jurkat cell RNA spiked in. CDR3s include the opening cysteine and the closing phenylalanine or tryptophan. The D gene is left open where the match is weak. Rows may omit the clone size; those that give it use once, few, many or a size class.

J | V | D | size | DNA | CDR3
TRBJ2-1 | TRBV6-2/TRBV6-3 | TRBD2 | . | TGTGCCAGCAGTTCCCGACTAGCGGGAGGTATCTACAATGAGCAGTTCTTC | CASSSRLAGGIYNEQFF
TRBJ2-1 | TRBV28 | . | . | TGTGCCAGCAGAGGACCCTCTTACAATGAGCAGTTCTTC | CASRGPSYNEQFF
TRBJ2-7 | TRBV4-3 | TRBD2 | many | TGCGCCAGCAGCCAAGACCATCGGGGACTATCCTACGAGCAGTACTTC | CASSQDHRGLSYEQYF
TRBJ2-1 | TRBV6-5 | TRBD2 | many | TGTGCCAGCTCCCCACTAGCGGGGACCTACAATGAGCAGTTCTTC | CASSPLAGTYNEQFF
TRBJ2-7 | TRBV20-1 | TRBD2 | many | TGCAGTGCTAGGGGACTAGCGGGAATCTACGAGCAGTACTTC | CSARGLAGIYEQYF
TRBJ2-7 | TRBV29-1 | . | many | TGCAGCGTTGAAGATCTCACCTGGGAGCAGTACTTC | CSVEDLTWEQYF
TRBJ2-2 | TRBV19 | . | . | TGTGCCAGTAGTAAGGCGAACACCGGGGAGCTGTTTTTT | CASSKANTGELFF
TRBJ2-1 | TRBV20-1 | TRBD2 | many | TGCAGTGCTAGAGTCCAGACTAGCGGGAACTCCTACAATGAGCAGTTCTTC | CSARVQTSGNSYNEQFF
TRBJ2-1 | TRBV7-2 | . | many | TGTGCCAGCAGCTTACTAACGGACGGAGCCTACAATGAGCAGTTCTTC | CASSLLTDGAYNEQFF
TRBJ2-1 | TRBV6-6 | . | many | TGTGCCAGCACAGGGCTGAACTCCTACAATGAGCAGTTCTTC | CASTGLNSYNEQFF
TRBJ2-7 | TRBV7-9 | TRBD1 | . | TGTGCCAGCAGCCCCTATCCGGGACAGGGATCAGGGTCCTACGAGCAGCGCTTC | CASSPYPGQGSGSYEQRF
TRBJ2-1 | TRBV3-1 | . | many | TGTGCCAGCGAGGGACTGGTGAACAATGAGCAGTTCTTC | CASEGLVNNEQFF
TRBJ1-5 | TRBV7-9 | TRBD1 | many | TGTGCCAGCAGCCCGACAGGGGAGGTGGGTCAGCCCCAGCATTTT | CASSPTGEVGQPQHF
TRBJ2-6 | TRBV7-9 | . | many | TGTGCCAGCATCAAAGGGGTCTATGGGGCCAACGTCCTGACTTTC | CASIKGVYGANVLTF
TRBJ2-1 | TRBV24-1 | . | many | TGTGCCACCAGTGATTCAGGGGTTGAGCAGTTCTTC | CATSDSGVEQFF
TRBJ2-7 | TRBV27 | TRBD2 | many | TGTGCCAGCAGTCCTAGCGGGACCTACGAGCAGTACTTC | CASSPSGTYEQYF
TRBJ2-7 | TRBV20-1 | . | many | TGCAGTGCTAGAGATCCCGCCTCCGGGACCACTACCTACGAGCAGTACTTC | CSARDPASGTTTYEQYF
TRBJ2-7 | TRBV7-2 | . | many | TGTGCCAGCAGCTTAATTAGGGTAGAAAATTTGGAGCAGTACTTC | CASSLIRVENLEQYF
TRBJ2-1 | TRBV4-2 | . | many | TGTGCCAGCAGCCAACGGGGGAACTACAATGAGCAGTTCTTC | CASSQRGNYNEQFF
TRBJ1-2 | TRBV10-3 | TRBD1 | many | TGTGCCACGGGACAGCCGACAGAACCACTCTATGGCTACACCTTC | CATGQPTEPLYGYTF
TRBJ2-1 | TRBV5-4 | . | . | TGTGCCAGCAGCTTGCGACAGATTCCCTCCTACAATGAGCAGTTCTTC | CASSLRQIPSYNEQFF
TRBJ2-3 | TRBV4-1 | . | many | TGCGCCAGCAGCCTCACCTTTGCCACAAATGAGCAGTATTTT | CASSLTFATNEQYF
TRBJ2-1 | TRBV20-1 | . | few | TGCAGTGCTAGGCCGGTGGCCTACAATGAGCAGTTCTTC | CSARPVAYNEQFF